Here is one TCR beta chain with its context. The antigen remains undetermined. cDNA prepared by RNA extraction and subsequent reverse transcription served as the template for sequencing. Assay: immunoSEQ multiplex PCR; the TCRdb copy retains only in-frame clones and omits some. The sample has about 110,000 clones, roughly 64% seen once; the top ten hold roughly 20%. This sample was included in a study of CD8+ T cells in alopecia areata. General study points: TCR sharing was clearer in mice than between patients, perhaps partly owing to patient HLA diversity. An increase in clonality over normal scalp was evident in lesional scalp, especially alopecia totalis/universalis.

Trimming took 0 bases from V and 4 from J, leaving 6 bases between them. The CDR3 extends over 13 amino acids. Germline lookup yields CDR1 SGHNT and CDR2 YYREEE (reference sequence). The sequence derives from a human donor in good health. The specimen was CD8+ T cells sorted from blood. The J gene is TRBJ2-3, the V gene TRBV5-4, with unresolved D. This CDR3 reads CASSLVLADTQYF. Here the CDR3 DNA reads TGTGCCAGCAGCTTGGTATTGGCAGATACGCAGTATTTT.